Each of the 30 T cell receptor beta chains below was sequenced from the same sample in a study of blood T cell repertoires in COVID-19. Profiling relied on immunoSEQ multiplex PCR, and the TCRdb table lists in-frame clones only, not all of them. This table has hundreds of thousands of clones, around 89% appearing once. The sequenced sample consisted of peripheral blood. The source is a woman aged 18-30 years with acute or convalescent COVID-19.

The CDR3 is CASSLSGYGYTF. CDR3 bases: TGTGCCAGCAGCTTGAGCGGCTATGGCTACACCTTC. The V call is TRBV5-6, the J call TRBJ1-2; D uncertain. Trimming stripped 1 base from V and 4 bases from J, with 5 bases between. CDR1 is SGHDT and CDR2 is YYEEEE in the germline V gene. The length of the CDR3 is 12 residues. The full variable domain, its missing parts supplied by reference TRBV5-6 and TRBJ1-2, is DAGVTQSPTHLIKTRGQQVTLRCSPKSGHDTVSWYQQALGQGPQFIFQYYEEEERQRGNFPDRFSGHQFPNYSSELNVNALLLGDSALYLCASSLSGYGYTFGSGTRLTVV.

This chain links TRBV6-7 with TRBJ1-2; D is uncertain. TRBV6-7 belongs to the ORF category, with a function that is uncertain. This CDR3 is built from 13 residues. Deletions cut 8 bases from V and 7 bases from J, with 17 bases between. CDR3 in amino acids: CASGSAAGCGYTF. In DNA form, the CDR3 reads TGTGCCAGCGGCTCGGCGGCGGGATGTGGCTACACCTTC.

This clone was counted only a few times. V gene TRBV7-2 combines with J gene TRBJ2-7; 11 bases align to TRBD2. V was clipped by 6 bases and J by 0 bases; unmatched bases: 4. The V gene's germline CDR1 is SGHTA and CDR2 FQGNSA. This CDR3 has 15 residues. CDR3 bases: TGTGCCAGCAGACAGACTAGCGGGGACTCCTACGAGCAGTACTTC. Its protein product is CASRQTSGDSYEQYF.

This chain uses TRBV9 with TRBJ2-2, with D possibly being TRBD1 (5 bases). The CDR3 totals 13 residues. Germline V gives CDR1 SGDLS, CDR2 YYNGEE. Deletions cut 0 bases from V and 5 bases from J, with 5 bases between. This CDR3 is CASSVEGTGELFF. CDR3 coding DNA: TGTGCCAGCAGCGTAGAGGGGACCGGGGAGCTGTTTTTT.

This CDR3 reads CASSQVVGVKNIQYF. The CDR3 DNA sequence: TGCGCCAGCAGCCAAGTGGTAGGGGTCAAAAACATTCAGTACTTC. The J gene is TRBJ2-4, the V gene TRBV4-1; D is possibly TRBD1 (5 bases). CDR3 length: 15 amino acids. Looked up from germline, CDR1 is MGHRA and CDR2 is YSYEKL. The germline V and J ends were trimmed by 1 base and 3 bases, with 10 bases remaining between them.

The V gene is TRBV5-6, the J gene TRBJ2-1, with 11 bases aligning to TRBD2. The germline gives CDR1 SGHDT, CDR2 YYEEEE. This CDR3 region has 15 residues. The ends lost 4 bases at V and 6 bases at J; junction bases unmatched: 6. CDR3 DNA: TGTGCCAGCAGCCTCCTTAGCGGGGGGGCCAATGAGCAGTTCTTC. Translating gives CASSLLSGGANEQFF.

The chain joins TRBV6-5 to TRBJ1-5; D is uncertain. Germline values: CDR1 MNHEY, CDR2 SVGAGI. CDR3 length equals 15 residues. Trimming cost V 5 bases and J 5 bases, with 16 bases left between them. The CDR3 protein is CASSPKPPSYQPQHF. CDR3 bases: TGTGCCAGCAGTCCCAAACCCCCTAGTTATCAGCCCCAGCATTTT.

The chain has TRBV5-5 and TRBJ2-1; a weak D match, TRBD1 (6 bases). V was cut by 3 bases and J by 9 bases, with 16 bases left in between. There are 14 residues in the CDR3. Germline V lookup: CDR1 SGHKS, CDR2 YYEKEE (reference sequence). The CDR3 nucleotides read TGTGCCAGCAGCTCCCCCCTCAGGGGCCGTGAGCAGTTCTTC. It translates to CASSSPLRGREQFF.

As for this clone: At one end the junction does not follow the germline gene, possibly because of a read error. The chain links TRBV5-5 to TRBJ1-4; 7 bases are shared with TRBD1. Germline V CDR1 and CDR2: SGHKS, YYEKEE (reference sequence). The CDR3 is 16 amino acids. The CDR3 DNA is TGTGCCAGCAGTTTGGGCCCGACAGGGTCCGATGAAAAACTGTTTTTT. Its translation: CASSLGPTGSDEKLFF.

CDR3 DNA sequence: TGTGCCAGCAGCCCCCCTGGACAGATTGGGCAAAATGAGCAGTTCTTC. Its translation is CASSPPGQIGQNEQFF. The rearrangement uses TRBV3-1 (or the pseudogene TRBV3-2) and TRBJ2-1; possible D gene TRBD1, 6 bases. The CDR3 runs 16 residues. The germline V and J ends were trimmed by 4 bases and 7 bases, with 20 bases remaining between them. The germline V gene encodes CDR1 LGHDT and CDR2 YNNKEL (reference sequence).

The V and J genes are TRBV18 and TRBJ1-1; 7 bases fit TRBD1. The CDR3 runs to 15 residues. Germline CDR1 KGHSH, CDR2 LQKENI. J lost 0 bases, V lost 3 bases, and 4 bases had no gene match. CDR3 nucleotides: TGTGCCAGCTCACCCGGGGACAGCATGAACACTGAAGCTTTCTTT. This codes for CASSPGDSMNTEAFF.

The chain uses TRBV23-1 and TRBJ1-5; D may be TRBD1 (6 bases). TRBV23-1 is an ORF, and what it does is uncertain. Between the trimmed V and J ends, which lost 1 base and 11 bases, there was a span of 15 bases. CDR3 size: 14 residues. The CDR3 nucleotides are TGCGCCAGCAGTCAATTTGGAGGTGAGGGGGCCCAGCATTTT. The encoded protein is CASSQFGGEGAQHF.

The V and J genes are TRBV19 and TRBJ1-4, with a tentative D call TRBD1 (5 bases). The CDR3 length is 13 residues. V was shortened by 7 bases and J by 3 bases, with 9 bases between the two germline ends. CDR1 LNHDA and CDR2 SQIVND come from the germline V gene (reference sequence). The CDR3 protein is CASKGDPNEKLFF. Written as DNA, the CDR3 is TGTGCCAGTAAAGGGGATCCTAATGAAAAACTGTTTTTT.

The chain has TRBV28 and TRBJ1-2, with TRBD1 identical over 7 bases. CDR1 and CDR2 from the germline V gene are MDHEN and SYDVKM. V lost 2 bases to trimming and J lost 4 bases; unmatched junction nucleotides: 4. This CDR3 region has 14 residues. This CDR3 is CASSLPTGLYGYTF. In nucleotides, the CDR3 is TGTGCCAGCAGTTTACCGACAGGGCTCTATGGCTACACCTTC.

This clone was recorded once. V and J are TRBV2 and TRBJ2-2, with 8 bases that match TRBD2. V trimming: 7 bases; J trimming: 6 bases; junction bases outside the gene matches: 7. The germline V gene encodes CDR1 SNHLY and CDR2 FYNNEI. The CDR3 is made up of 14 amino acids. Here the CDR3 reads CASNQRESSGELFF. Here the CDR3 DNA reads TGTGCCAGCAATCAGCGGGAGTCGTCCGGGGAGCTGTTTTTT.

This clone came up a few times. The V gene is TRBV2, the J gene TRBJ2-2, with 7 bases matching TRBD1. CDR1 is SNHLY and CDR2 is FYNNEI in the germline V gene. Unmatched junction bases numbered 2, after V lost 3 bases and J lost 4 bases. The CDR3 is 14 amino acids. CDR3 region: CASSEQGVTGELFF. The CDR3 nucleotides read TGTGCCAGCAGTGAGCAGGGGGTCACCGGGGAGCTGTTTTTT.

The V and J genes are TRBV7-2 and TRBJ2-7; 11 bases fit TRBD2. Trimming removed 5 bases from V and 2 bases from J; junction bases left unmatched: 8. The CDR3 consists of 16 residues. Per the germline V gene, CDR1 is SGHTA and CDR2 is FQGNSA. CDR3 amino acids: CASSPTSGGLAYEQYF. The CDR3 nucleotides read TGTGCCAGCAGCCCCACTAGCGGGGGACTAGCCTACGAGCAGTACTTC. The variable domain in full, completed from reference TRBV7-2 and TRBJ2-7, reads GAGVSQSPSNKVTEKGKDVELRCDPISGHTALYWYRQSLGQGLEFLIYFQGNSAPDKSGLPSDRFSAERTGGSVSTLTIQRTQQEDSAVYLCASSPTSGGLAYEQYFGPGTRLTVT.

V gene TRBV5-1 combines with J gene TRBJ2-2; 7 bases align to TRBD2. The CDR3 totals 12 residues. Germline loops: CDR1 SGHRS, CDR2 YFSETQ. Trimming removed 7 bases from V and 6 bases from J; junction bases left unmatched: 3. The CDR3 coding sequence is TGCGCCAGCCTCGCGGGGGCCGGGGAGCTGTTTTTT. Translation: CASLAGAGELFF.

The rearrangement joins TRBV19 to TRBJ1-5; 7 nucleotides agree with TRBD1. V lost 5 bases, J lost 5 bases, and 3 bases stayed unmatched. There are 13 residues in the CDR3. CDR1 LNHDA and CDR2 SQIVND come from the germline V gene (reference sequence). The CDR3 is CASSWQGDQPQHF. The CDR3 DNA reads as TGTGCCAGTAGTTGGCAGGGGGATCAGCCCCAGCATTTT.

The CDR3 DNA is TGTGCCAGCAGCCTCGGGGGGCGCATTGGCTACACCTTC. The encoded protein is CASSLGGRIGYTF. The J gene is TRBJ1-2, the V gene TRBV3-1 (or the pseudogene TRBV3-2); the D gene is possibly TRBD1 (6 bases). The V gene's germline CDR1 is LGHDT and CDR2 YNNKEL (reference sequence). V was trimmed by 4 bases and J by 7 bases, leaving 13 bases between them. This CDR3 has 13 amino acids.

In DNA, the CDR3 is TGCGCCAGCAGCTTGGACCATTTGAGTACACCCCTCCACTTT. Its protein is CASSLDHLSTPLHF. The chain is built from TRBV5-1 and TRBJ1-6; D unresolved. Deletions cut 0 bases from V and 11 bases from J, with 12 bases between. In germline, CDR1 is SGHRS, CDR2 YFSETQ. The CDR3 has 14 amino acids.

This rearrangement joins TRBV2 to TRBJ1-1, with D possibly being TRBD1 (5 bases). The CDR3 has 13 amino acids. Trimming shortened V by 8 bases and J by 0 bases, and 10 bases separated the two germline ends. Per germline, CDR1 SNHLY and CDR2 FYNNEI. The CDR3 DNA reads TGTGCCAGCGAACAGGAGATGAACACTGAAGCTTTCTTT. Its translation: CASEQEMNTEAFF. The full variable domain, its missing parts supplied by reference TRBV2 and TRBJ1-1, is EPEVTQTPSHQVTQMGQEVILRCVPISNHLYFYWYRQILGQKVEFLVSFYNNEISEKSEIFDDQFSVERPDGSNFTLKIRSTKLEDSAMYFCASEQEMNTEAFFGQGTRLTVV.

V usage is TRBV12-1 and J usage is TRBJ1-1. TRBV12-1 is a pseudogene. The CDR3 loop spans 16 amino acids. CDR3 nucleotide sequence: TGTGCCAGCAGCTTCGGCGGGGGAGTACCATACACTGAAGCTTTCTTT. Its translation: CASSFGGGVPYTEAFF.

The chain has TRBV6-5 and TRBJ2-7; 9 nucleotides agree with TRBD1. The CDR3 covers 14 residues. Germline CDR1 is MNHEY and CDR2 is SVGAGI. Losses at the gene ends were 4 bases for V and 7 bases for J; bases not matched to a gene: 8. The DNA of the CDR3 is TGTGCCAGCAGTTCCCGGGACAGGGCTGGTGAGCAGTACTTC. It encodes CASSSRDRAGEQYF.

This clone has just one count. The chain is built from TRBV28 and TRBJ1-3; 7 nucleotides line up with TRBD1. There are 13 residues in the CDR3. Per the germline V gene, CDR1 is MDHEN and CDR2 is SYDVKM. Trimming removed 7 bases from V and 4 bases from J; junction bases left unmatched: 4. CDR3 region: CASTGQVGNTIYF. The CDR3 coding sequence is TGTGCCAGCACCGGACAGGTCGGAAACACCATATATTTT.

J is TRBJ1-2 and V is TRBV2; maybe TRBD1 (6 bases). Germline assignment: CDR1 SNHLY and CDR2 FYNNEI. Trimming shortened V by 8 bases and J by 4 bases, and 20 bases separated the two germline ends. The length of the CDR3 is 15 residues. CDR3 DNA sequence: TGTGCCAGCGAATTCACGCCGGGACACCTCTATGGCTACACCTTC. Residues: CASEFTPGHLYGYTF. Variable domain in full (rest from reference TRBV2 and TRBJ1-2): EPEVTQTPSHQVTQMGQEVILRCVPISNHLYFYWYRQILGQKVEFLVSFYNNEISEKSEIFDDQFSVERPDGSNFTLKIRSTKLEDSAMYFCASEFTPGHLYGYTFGSGTRLTVV.

This clone was found once. This chain joins TRBV7-9 and TRBJ2-1; tentative D call: TRBD1 (6 bases). This CDR3 is built from 13 residues. V was cut by 10 bases and J by 0 bases, with 10 bases left in between. CDR1 and CDR2 (germline): SEHNR, FQNEAQ (reference sequence). The CDR3 nucleotides are TGTGCCATCACAGGGAGCTCCTACAATGAGCAGTTCTTC. Protein product: CAITGSSYNEQFF.

The chain carries TRBV4-2 and TRBJ2-3; 12 positions agree with TRBD2. The V gene end was trimmed by 1 base and the J gene end by 5 bases; junction bases not matched to a gene: 4. The germline V gene encodes CDR1 LGHNA and CDR2 YNFKEQ. The CDR3 spans 16 residues. CDR3 in amino acids: CASSQGLAGGVDTQYF. The CDR3 nucleotides read TGTGCCAGCAGCCAAGGTCTAGCGGGGGGGGTAGATACGCAGTATTTT.

The chain has TRBV4-2 and TRBJ1-4; weak D call: TRBD1 (6 bases). Trimming removed 1 base at V and 8 bases at J, with 11 bases between. CDR1 is LGHNA and CDR2 is YNFKEQ in the germline V gene. This CDR3 is built from 14 residues. DNA for the CDR3: TGTGCCAGCAGCCAAGGGACAGCACCCGAAAAACTGTTTTTT. Translated: CASSQGTAPEKLFF.

The chain combines TRBV7-9 with TRBJ1-2; possibly TRBD1 for D (6 bases). The length of the CDR3 is 15 residues. Germline V CDR1 and CDR2: SEHNR, FQNEAQ (reference sequence). With 1 base removed from V and 10 bases from J, the gap between germline ends came to 19 bases. CDR3 amino acids: CASSLVSPHRADYTF. CDR3 in DNA: TGTGCCAGCAGCTTAGTTTCCCCCCACAGGGCAGACTACACCTTC. Full variable domain (rest looked up from reference TRBV7-9 and TRBJ1-2): DTGVSQNPRHKITKRGQNVTFRCDPISEHNRLYWYRQTLGQGPEFLTYFQNEAQLEKSRLLSDRFSAERPKGSFSTLEIQRTEQGDSAMYLCASSLVSPHRADYTFGSGTRLTVV.